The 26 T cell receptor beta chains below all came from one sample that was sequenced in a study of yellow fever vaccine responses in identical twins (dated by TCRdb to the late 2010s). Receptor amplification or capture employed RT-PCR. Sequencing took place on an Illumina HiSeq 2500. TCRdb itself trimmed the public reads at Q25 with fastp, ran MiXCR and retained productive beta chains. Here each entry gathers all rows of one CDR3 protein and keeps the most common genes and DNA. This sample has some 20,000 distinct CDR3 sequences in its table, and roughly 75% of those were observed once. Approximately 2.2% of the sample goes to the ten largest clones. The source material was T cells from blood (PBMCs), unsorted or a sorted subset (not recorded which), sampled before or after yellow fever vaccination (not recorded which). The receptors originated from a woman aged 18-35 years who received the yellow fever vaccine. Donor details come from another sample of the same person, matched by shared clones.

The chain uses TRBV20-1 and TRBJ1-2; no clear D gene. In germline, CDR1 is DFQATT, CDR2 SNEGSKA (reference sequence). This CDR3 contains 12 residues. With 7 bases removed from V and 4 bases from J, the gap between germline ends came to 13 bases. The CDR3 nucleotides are TGCAGTGGCCCATCGCTAGGCTATGGCTACACCTTC. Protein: CSGPSLGYGYTF.

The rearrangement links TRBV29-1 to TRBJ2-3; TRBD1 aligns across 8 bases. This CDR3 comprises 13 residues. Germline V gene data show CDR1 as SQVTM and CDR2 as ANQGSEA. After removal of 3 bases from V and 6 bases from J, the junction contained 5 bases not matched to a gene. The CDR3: CSVDGTGGDTQYF. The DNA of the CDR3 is TGCAGCGTTGACGGGACAGGCGGGGATACGCAGTATTTT.

The CDR3 protein is CASSLARGNEQFF. The CDR3 nucleotides read TGTGCCAGCAGTTTGGCGCGGGGAAATGAGCAGTTCTTC. The V call is TRBV12-3 or TRBV12-4, the J call TRBJ2-1; the D gene is possibly TRBD2 (6 bases). This CDR3 comprises 13 residues. The V and J ends lost 3 bases and 7 bases respectively, with 10 bases between them.

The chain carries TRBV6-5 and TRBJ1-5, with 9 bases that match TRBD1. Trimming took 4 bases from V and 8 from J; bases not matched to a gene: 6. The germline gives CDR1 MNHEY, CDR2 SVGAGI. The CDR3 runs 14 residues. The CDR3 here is CASSSGQGLEPQHF. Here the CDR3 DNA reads TGTGCCAGCAGTTCGGGACAGGGTTTGGAGCCCCAGCATTTT.

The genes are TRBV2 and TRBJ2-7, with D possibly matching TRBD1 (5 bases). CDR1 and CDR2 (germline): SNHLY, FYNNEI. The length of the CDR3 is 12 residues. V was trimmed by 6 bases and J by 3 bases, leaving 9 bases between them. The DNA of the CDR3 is TGTGCCAGCAGAGACGACAGCTACGAGCAGTACGTC. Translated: CASRDDSYEQYV.

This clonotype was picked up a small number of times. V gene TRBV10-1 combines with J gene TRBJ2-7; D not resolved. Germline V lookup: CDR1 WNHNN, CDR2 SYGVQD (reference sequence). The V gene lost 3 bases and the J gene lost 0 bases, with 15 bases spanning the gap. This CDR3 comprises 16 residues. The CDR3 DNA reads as TGCGCCAGCAGTGAAGGGCAGTCCGAATCCTCCTACGAGCAGTACTTC. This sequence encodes CASSEGQSESSYEQYF.

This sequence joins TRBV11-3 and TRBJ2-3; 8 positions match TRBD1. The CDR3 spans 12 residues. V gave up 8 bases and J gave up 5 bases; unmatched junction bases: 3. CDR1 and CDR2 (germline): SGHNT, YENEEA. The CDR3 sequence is CASATGEDTQYF. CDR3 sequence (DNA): TGTGCCAGCGCGACAGGGGAAGATACGCAGTATTTT.

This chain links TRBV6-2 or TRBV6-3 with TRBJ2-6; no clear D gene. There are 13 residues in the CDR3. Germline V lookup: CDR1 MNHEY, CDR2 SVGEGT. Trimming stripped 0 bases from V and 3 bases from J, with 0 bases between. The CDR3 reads CASSYSGANVLTF. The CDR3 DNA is TGTGCCAGCAGTTACTCTGGGGCCAACGTCCTGACTTTC.

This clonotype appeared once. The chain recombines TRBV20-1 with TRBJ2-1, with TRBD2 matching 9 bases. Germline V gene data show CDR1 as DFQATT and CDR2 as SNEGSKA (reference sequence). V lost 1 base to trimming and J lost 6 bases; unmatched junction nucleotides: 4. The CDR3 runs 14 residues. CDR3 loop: CSARASGDFNEQFF. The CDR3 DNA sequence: TGCAGTGCTAGAGCTAGCGGGGATTTCAATGAGCAGTTCTTC.

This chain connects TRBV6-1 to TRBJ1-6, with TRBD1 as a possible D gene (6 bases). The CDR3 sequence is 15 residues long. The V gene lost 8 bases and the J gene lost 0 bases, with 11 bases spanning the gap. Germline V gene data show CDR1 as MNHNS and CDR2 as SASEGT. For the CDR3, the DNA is TGTGCCAGCGGCCAGGGGAGCTCCTATAATTCACCCCTCCACTTT. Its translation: CASGQGSSYNSPLHF.

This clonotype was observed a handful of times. The CDR3 DNA reads TGTGCCAGCAGCCAACCGACAGTAAAGCCACAAAGGCGGTTCTTC. It specifies CASSQPTVKPQRRFF. The J gene is TRBJ2-1, the V gene TRBV4-2, with a possible D match to TRBD1 (5 bases). Germline V gene data show CDR1 as LGHNA and CDR2 as YNFKEQ. The CDR3 contains 15 residues. Trimming took off 2 bases at V and 15 bases at J, with 23 bases between the two ends.

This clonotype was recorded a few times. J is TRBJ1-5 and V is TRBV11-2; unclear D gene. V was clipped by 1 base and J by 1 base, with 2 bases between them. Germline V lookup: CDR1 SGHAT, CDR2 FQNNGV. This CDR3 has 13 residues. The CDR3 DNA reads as TGTGCCAGCAGCTTAGGCAGCAATCAGCCCCAGCATTTT. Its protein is CASSLGSNQPQHF.

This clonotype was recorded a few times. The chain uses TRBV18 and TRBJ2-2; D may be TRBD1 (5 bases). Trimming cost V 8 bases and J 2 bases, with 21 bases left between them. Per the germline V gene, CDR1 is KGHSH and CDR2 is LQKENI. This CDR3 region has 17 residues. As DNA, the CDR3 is TGTGCCAGCCGGAACACCCAGGAACAGGTTAACACCGGGGAGCTGTTTTTT. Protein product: CASRNTQEQVNTGELFF.

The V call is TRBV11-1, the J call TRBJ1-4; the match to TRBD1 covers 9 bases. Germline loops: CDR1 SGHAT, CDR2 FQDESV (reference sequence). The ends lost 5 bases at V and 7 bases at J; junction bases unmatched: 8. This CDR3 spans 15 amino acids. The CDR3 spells CASSPRTGEVEKLFF. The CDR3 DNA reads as TGTGCCAGCAGCCCAAGGACAGGGGAAGTTGAAAAACTGTTTTTT.

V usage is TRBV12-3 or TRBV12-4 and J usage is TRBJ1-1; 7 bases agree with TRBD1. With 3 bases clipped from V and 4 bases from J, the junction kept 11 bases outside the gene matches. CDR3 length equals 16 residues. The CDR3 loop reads CASSFGVDRIVTEAFF. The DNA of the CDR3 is TGTGCCAGCAGTTTCGGAGTGGACAGGATAGTCACTGAAGCTTTCTTT.

CDR3 nucleotides: TGCGCCAGCAGCCGTTTTCGGACAGGCCGATACGAGCAGTACGTC. Amino acid sequence: CASSRFRTGRYEQYV. This chain links TRBV4-3 with TRBJ2-7; 7 bases are a match to TRBD1. The trim removed 4 bases at V and 4 bases at J, leaving 10 bases unmatched. The CDR3 is made up of 15 amino acids. Germline-derived CDR1 and CDR2 are LGHNA and YSLEER.

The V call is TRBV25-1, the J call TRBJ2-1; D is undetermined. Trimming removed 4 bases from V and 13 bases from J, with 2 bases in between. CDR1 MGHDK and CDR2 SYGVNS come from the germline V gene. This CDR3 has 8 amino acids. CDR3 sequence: CASSAQFF. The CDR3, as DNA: TGTGCCAGCAGTGCTCAGTTCTTC.

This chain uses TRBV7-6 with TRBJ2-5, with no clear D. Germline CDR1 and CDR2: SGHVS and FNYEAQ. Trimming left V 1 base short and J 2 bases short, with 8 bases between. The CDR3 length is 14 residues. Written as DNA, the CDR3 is TGTGCCAGCAGCTTAGGCCAGAAACAAGAGACCCAGTACTTC. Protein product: CASSLGQKQETQYF.

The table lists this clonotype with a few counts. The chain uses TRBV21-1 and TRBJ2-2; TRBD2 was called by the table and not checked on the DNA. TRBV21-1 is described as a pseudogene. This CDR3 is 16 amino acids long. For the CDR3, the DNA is TGTGCCAGCAGCAAAAGGCTAGCGAGAGAATCCGGGGAGCTGTTTTTT. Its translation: CASSKRLARESGELFF.

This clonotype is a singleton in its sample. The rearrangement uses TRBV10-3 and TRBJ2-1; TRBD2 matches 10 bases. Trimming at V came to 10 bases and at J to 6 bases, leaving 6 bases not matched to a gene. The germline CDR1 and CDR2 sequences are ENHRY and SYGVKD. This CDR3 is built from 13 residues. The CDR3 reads CATSGGVPNEQFF. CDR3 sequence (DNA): TGTGCCACCAGCGGGGGGGTCCCCAATGAGCAGTTCTTC.

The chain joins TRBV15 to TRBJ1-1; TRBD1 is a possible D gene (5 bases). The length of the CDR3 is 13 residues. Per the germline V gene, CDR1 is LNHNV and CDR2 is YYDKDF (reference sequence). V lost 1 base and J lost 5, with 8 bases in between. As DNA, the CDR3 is TGTGCCACCAGCAGAGCCGGGGCGACTGAAGCTTTCTTT. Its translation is CATSRAGATEAFF.

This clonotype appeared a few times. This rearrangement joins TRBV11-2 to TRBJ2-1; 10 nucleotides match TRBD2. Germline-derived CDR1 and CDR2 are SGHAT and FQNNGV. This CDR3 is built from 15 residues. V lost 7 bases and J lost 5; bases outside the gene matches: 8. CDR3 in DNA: TGTGCCAGCACCAGTTCTAGCGGGAGTAACAATGAGCAGTTCTTC. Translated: CASTSSSGSNNEQFF. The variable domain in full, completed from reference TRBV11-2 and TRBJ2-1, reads EAGVAQSPRYKIIEKRQSVAFWCNPISGHATLYWYQQILGQGPKLLIQFQNNGVVDDSQLPKDRFSAERLKGVDSTLKIQPAKLEDSAVYLCASTSSSGSNNEQFFGPGTRLTVL.

CDR3 residues: CASTRTGMSTGANVLTF. As DNA, the CDR3 is TGTGCCAGCACTAGGACAGGGATGAGCACTGGGGCCAACGTCCTGACTTTC. J is TRBJ2-6 and V is TRBV28; 8 bases are shared with TRBD1. J lost 2 bases, V lost 7 bases, and 10 bases had no gene match. CDR3 size: 17 residues. The germline CDR1 and CDR2 sequences are MDHEN and SYDVKM.

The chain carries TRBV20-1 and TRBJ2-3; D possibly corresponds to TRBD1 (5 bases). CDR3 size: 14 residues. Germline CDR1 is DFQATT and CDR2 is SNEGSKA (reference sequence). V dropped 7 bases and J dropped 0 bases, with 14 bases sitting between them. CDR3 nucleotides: TGCAGTGTAACAGGAGCGACTAGCACAGATACGCAGTATTTT. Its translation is CSVTGATSTDTQYF.

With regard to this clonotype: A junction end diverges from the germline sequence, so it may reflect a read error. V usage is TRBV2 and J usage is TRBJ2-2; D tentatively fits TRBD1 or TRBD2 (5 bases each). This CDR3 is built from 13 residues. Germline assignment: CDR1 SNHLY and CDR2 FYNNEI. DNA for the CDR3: TGTGCCAGCAGTGAAGCGGGGGTTCCCGGGGAGCTTTTT. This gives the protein CASSEAGVPGELF.

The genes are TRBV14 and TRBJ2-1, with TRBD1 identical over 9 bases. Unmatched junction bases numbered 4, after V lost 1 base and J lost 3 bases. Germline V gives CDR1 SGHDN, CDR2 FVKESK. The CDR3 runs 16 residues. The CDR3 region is CASSQGRDRDYNEQFF. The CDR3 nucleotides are TGTGCCAGCAGCCAAGGCCGGGACAGGGACTACAATGAGCAGTTCTTC.